The next 32 T cell receptor beta chains were all read from a single sample in a study of cytomegalovirus exposure and HLA in healthy donors. PCR primers comprised 60 Vbeta and 13 Jbeta primers. Produced via immunoSEQ multiplex PCR; TCRdb's table is partial and in-frame only. The repertoire includes 90,000 to 120,000 clones, less than 80% of them detected once, and less than 4.5% sits in the top ten. Sequenced sample: PBMCs. The receptors here all came from a man aged 30 to 39 in good health and CMV-seropositive.

The CDR3 nucleotides read TGTGCCAGCAGCCTGTCGGGGTGGTCGTCCTACGAGCAGTACTTC. As protein: CASSLSGWSSYEQYF. The chain couples TRBV7-8 to TRBJ2-7, with a weak D call TRBD2 (5 bases). The germline V gene has CDR1 SGHVS and CDR2 FQNEAQ. V gave up 5 bases and J gave up 1 base, with 15 bases separating them. The CDR3 is made up of 15 amino acids.

The chain joins TRBV6-1 to TRBJ2-6; a possible D gene is TRBD2 (6 bases). Deletions cut 3 bases from V and 9 bases from J, with 15 bases between. Germline assignment: CDR1 MNHNS and CDR2 SASEGT. The CDR3 consists of 15 residues. For the CDR3, the DNA is TGTGCCAGCAGTGATCGGGGGTGGGGTGGCAACGTCCTGACTTTC. Residues: CASSDRGWGGNVLTF.

The rearrangement uses TRBV30 and TRBJ2-2, with D unclear. Between the trimmed V and J ends, which lost 3 bases and 8 bases, there was a span of 10 bases. Germline V gene sequence: CDR1 GTSNPN, CDR2 SVGIG (reference sequence). The CDR3 spans 12 residues. The CDR3 reads CAWSAQWGELFF. Here the CDR3 DNA reads TGTGCCTGGAGCGCACAGTGGGGGGAGCTGTTTTTT.

The rearrangement links TRBV7-9 to TRBJ1-5; tentative D call: TRBD1 (5 bases). The CDR3 has 15 amino acids. CDR1 is SEHNR, CDR2 FQNEAQ, per germline (reference sequence). The V gene lost 5 bases and the J gene lost 5 bases, with 16 bases spanning the gap. CDR3: CASSGTGPIDQPQHF. CDR3 nucleotides: TGTGCCAGCAGCGGAACAGGCCCTATCGATCAGCCCCAGCATTTT.

This chain uses TRBV18 with TRBJ1-2; D gene unclear. V gave up 1 base and J gave up 6 bases, with 9 bases separating them. CDR3 length equals 13 residues. The V gene's germline CDR1 is KGHSH and CDR2 LQKENI. The CDR3 DNA sequence: TGTGCCAGCTCACCACGCAGGATTGATGGCTACACCTTC. It encodes CASSPRRIDGYTF.

This clone was picked up a small number of times. The chain is built from TRBV7-2 and TRBJ1-1; D is unclear. The CDR3 has 15 residues. Trimming cost V 0 bases and J 4 bases, with 12 bases left between them. CDR1 and CDR2 (germline): SGHTA, FQGNSA. The CDR3 here is CASSLAGGLVTEAFF. CDR3 in DNA: TGTGCCAGCAGCTTAGCGGGAGGGCTAGTCACTGAAGCTTTCTTT.

The chain is built from TRBV4-2 and TRBJ2-3; weak D call: TRBD2 (7 bases). Germline CDR1 reads LGHNA; CDR2 reads YNFKEQ. The CDR3 is 16 residues long. V was shortened by 0 bases and J by 1 base, with 11 bases between the two germline ends. The CDR3 sequence: CASSQDRGAGTDTQYF. For the CDR3, the DNA is TGTGCCAGCAGCCAAGATCGGGGGGCCGGCACAGATACGCAGTATTTT.

This clone was counted only a few times. The chain couples TRBV9 to TRBJ1-1, with D possibly TRBD1 on 5 matching bases. Germline V gene lookup returns CDR1 SGDLS and CDR2 YYNGEE. The CDR3 loop spans 16 amino acids. Trimming removed 2 bases from V and 1 base from J, with 15 bases in between. CDR3 sequence: CASSVRADQGNTEAFF. CDR3 bases: TGTGCCAGCAGCGTCCGGGCGGACCAGGGGAACACTGAAGCTTTCTTT.

CDR3 nucleotides: TGCGCCAGCAGCCAAGGGCTAATCGTAGCGATCCAAGAGACCCAGTACTTC. This encodes CASSQGLIVAIQETQYF. The chain is built from TRBV4-1 and TRBJ2-5; a weak D match, TRBD2 (5 bases). Germline CDR1 reads MGHRA; CDR2 reads YSYEKL. CDR3 length: 17 amino acids. V lost 1 base to trimming and J lost 1 base, with 16 bases between them.

This clone was observed a handful of times. This chain links TRBV19 with TRBJ2-2, with 9 bases matching TRBD1. The CDR3 loop spans 14 amino acids. From germline, CDR1 is LNHDA and CDR2 SQIVND (reference sequence). V lost 6 bases, J lost 3 bases, and 2 bases stayed unmatched. The CDR3 here is CASRWTGDTGELFF. The CDR3 coding sequence is TGTGCCAGTAGATGGACAGGGGACACCGGGGAGCTGTTTTTT.

The chain links TRBV30 to TRBJ2-5; 10 bases match TRBD1. J was trimmed by 2 bases and V by 3 bases; bases with no gene match: 0. The germline gives CDR1 GTSNPN, CDR2 SVGIG (reference sequence). The CDR3 has 13 amino acids. The DNA for the CDR3 is TGTGCCTGGAGGGACAGGGGGCAAGAGACCCAGTACTTC. Amino acids: CAWRDRGQETQYF.

This rearrangement joins TRBV19 to TRBJ2-3; D is perhaps TRBD2 (6 bases). The germline CDR1 and CDR2 sequences are LNHDA and SQIVND (reference sequence). There are 15 residues in the CDR3. V was cut by 3 bases and J by 0 bases, with 10 bases left in between. CDR3 amino acids: CASSMGTFSTDTQYF. In nucleotides, the CDR3 is TGTGCCAGTAGTATGGGGACTTTTAGCACAGATACGCAGTATTTT.

The V gene is TRBV5-8, the J gene TRBJ1-1; D not certain. The CDR3 has 13 amino acids. V was trimmed by 1 base and J by 4 bases, leaving 8 bases between them. Germline values: CDR1 SGHTS, CDR2 YDEGEE. The CDR3 reads CASSLTRGTEAFF. CDR3 sequence (DNA): TGTGCCAGCAGCTTGACGCGGGGCACTGAAGCTTTCTTT. Complete variable domain (other parts from reference TRBV5-8 and TRBJ1-1): EAGVTQSPTHLIKTRGQQATLRCSPISGHTSVYWYQQALGLGLQFLLWYDEGEERNRGNFPPRFSGRQFPNYSSELNVNALELEDSALYLCASSLTRGTEAFFGQGTRLTVV.

The chain has TRBV14 and TRBJ2-7; D gene unclear. Germline V lookup: CDR1 SGHDN, CDR2 FVKESK. Deletions cut 1 base from V and 6 bases from J, with 7 bases between. The CDR3 is made up of 12 amino acids. The CDR3 spells CASSQAGFEQYF. CDR3 sequence (DNA): TGTGCCAGCAGCCAAGCCGGTTTCGAGCAGTACTTC.

CDR3 protein: CASSLEANQPQHF. Written as DNA, the CDR3 is TGTGCCAGCAGCTTGGAAGCAAATCAGCCCCAGCATTTT. The gene calls are TRBV5-6 and TRBJ1-5; D is undetermined. Germline CDR1 is SGHDT and CDR2 is YYEEEE. This CDR3 contains 13 residues. V dropped 0 bases and J dropped 4 bases, with 5 bases sitting between them.

V is TRBV2 and J is TRBJ2-2; possibly TRBD2 for D (6 bases). From germline, CDR1 is SNHLY and CDR2 FYNNEI. V lost 6 bases and J lost 4, with 12 bases in between. The CDR3 runs 14 residues. This CDR3 is CASSGGTFTGELFF. The CDR3 DNA is TGTGCCAGCAGCGGGGGAACATTCACCGGGGAGCTGTTTTTT. The full variable domain, its missing parts supplied by reference TRBV2 and TRBJ2-2, is EPEVTQTPSHQVTQMGQEVILRCVPISNHLYFYWYRQILGQKVEFLVSFYNNEISEKSEIFDDQFSVERPDGSNFTLKIRSTKLEDSAMYFCASSGGTFTGELFFGEGSRLTVL.

The V call is TRBV6-5, the J call TRBJ1-2, with 9 positions matching TRBD1. The CDR3 has 13 amino acids. Germline V gene sequence: CDR1 MNHEY, CDR2 SVGAGI. The V segment lost 5 bases and the J segment 5 bases; nucleotides outside the gene matches: 3. The CDR3: CASSLDRGYGYTF. The CDR3, as DNA: TGTGCCAGCAGTCTTGACAGGGGGTATGGCTACACCTTC.

The rearrangement uses TRBV5-1 and TRBJ1-4; D is unresolved. Germline CDR1 reads SGHRS; CDR2 reads YFSETQ. The CDR3 runs 13 residues. The ends were cut back, 4 bases at V and 4 bases at J, with 8 bases in the middle. CDR3 sequence (DNA): TGCGCCAGCAGCGCGGGGAATAATGAAAAACTGTTTTTT. It codes for CASSAGNNEKLFF. The whole variable domain, remainder taken from reference TRBV5-1 and TRBJ1-4, is KAGVTQTPRYLIKTRGQQVTLSCSPISGHRSVSWYQQTPGQGLQFLFEYFSETQRNKGNFPGRFSGRQFSNSRSEMNVSTLELGDSALYLCASSAGNNEKLFFGSGTQLSVL.

V is TRBV6-4 and J is TRBJ1-6; 10 nucleotides match TRBD1. Trimming took 7 bases from V and 9 from J; bases not matched to a gene: 9. Looked up from germline, CDR1 is MRHNA and CDR2 is SNTAGT. The CDR3 spans 15 residues. This chain's CDR3 is CASKTGTGVTSPLHF. The CDR3 DNA reads as TGTGCCAGCAAGACCGGGACAGGGGTTACTTCACCCCTCCACTTT.

This chain links TRBV5-1 with TRBJ1-1; 9 positions match TRBD1. With 4 bases clipped from V and 5 bases from J, the junction kept 6 bases outside the gene matches. The germline V gene encodes CDR1 SGHRS and CDR2 YFSETQ. The CDR3 length is 14 residues. This CDR3 reads CASSGGQGGTEAFF. CDR3 in DNA: TGCGCCAGCAGCGGGGGACAGGGAGGGACTGAAGCTTTCTTT.

The rearrangement joins TRBV11-2 to TRBJ2-2, with D perhaps TRBD2 (5 bases). The V end was cut by 5 bases, the J end by 1 base, with 11 bases between. The length of the CDR3 is 15 residues. The germline gives CDR1 SGHAT, CDR2 FQNNGV. Here the CDR3 reads CASSLLGGNTGELFF. In nucleotides, the CDR3 is TGTGCCAGCAGCCTCCTTGGAGGGAACACCGGGGAGCTGTTTTTT.

This clone occurred a few times. The chain combines TRBV7-3 with TRBJ2-7; 8 bases line up with TRBD1. From germline, CDR1 is SGHTA and CDR2 FQGTGA. V lost 5 bases, J lost 6 bases, and 6 bases stayed unmatched. The CDR3 runs to 13 residues. CDR3 coding DNA: TGTGCCAGCAGCCAGGGGGCGTGGAGCGAGCAGTACTTC. This gives the protein CASSQGAWSEQYF. Variable domain in full (rest from reference TRBV7-3 and TRBJ2-7): GAGVSQTPSNKVTEKGKYVELRCDPISGHTALYWYRQSLGQGPEFLIYFQGTGAADDSGLPNDRFFAVRPEGSVSTLKIQRTERGDSAVYLCASSQGAWSEQYFGPGTRLTVT.

J is TRBJ2-7 and V is TRBV27; 13 bases agree with TRBD2. Trimming cost V 5 bases and J 3 bases; bases outside gene matches: 4. This CDR3 has 15 residues. CDR1 and CDR2 from the germline V gene are MNHEY and SMNVEV (reference sequence). The DNA of the CDR3 is TGTGCCAGCAGTACAGGGACTAGCGGGGTCTACGAGCAGTACTTC. It codes for CASSTGTSGVYEQYF.

The chain recombines TRBV2 with TRBJ2-1; 11 nucleotides align to TRBD2. The germline V gene encodes CDR1 SNHLY and CDR2 FYNNEI. This CDR3 region has 17 residues. The V and J ends lost 10 bases and 7 bases, in that order; junction bases with no gene match: 18. The CDR3, as DNA: TGTGCCATTCGACTAGCGGGGTTGAGGGACCCTTTGAATGAGCAGTTCTTC. Residues: CAIRLAGLRDPLNEQFF.

This rearrangement joins TRBV16 to TRBJ1-6, with D possibly matching TRBD1 (5 bases). Trimming cost V 4 bases and J 8 bases, with 12 bases left between them. There are 14 residues in the CDR3. Germline lookup yields CDR1 KGHSY and CDR2 FQNENV. This CDR3 reads CASSLDSPDSPLHF. The CDR3 DNA reads TGTGCCAGCAGCCTAGACAGTCCTGATTCACCCCTCCACTTT.

This clone showed up just a few times. The rearrangement links TRBV9 to TRBJ1-2; tentatively, D is TRBD1 (5 bases). V lost 7 bases, J lost 1 base, and 8 bases lay in between. The CDR3 covers 12 residues. Germline CDR1 reads SGDLS; CDR2 reads YYNGEE. CDR3 DNA sequence: TGTGCCAGCGGGGGGGTTAACTATGGCTACACCTTC. It specifies CASGGVNYGYTF.

This clone was observed a single time. Relative to the germline gene, one junction end is altered; a read error may explain this. The chain has TRBV7-7 and TRBJ2-3, with 7 bases that match TRBD2. There are 15 residues in the CDR3. The germline V gene has CDR1 SSHAT and CDR2 FNYEAQ (reference sequence). The CDR3 sequence is CASSSGLVGTDTQYF. CDR3 DNA: TGTGCTAGCAGCTCCGGACTAGTGGGGACAGATACGCAGTATTTT.

The chain employs TRBV30 and TRBJ1-4, with TRBD1 matching over 9 bases. Germline V gene lookup returns CDR1 GTSNPN and CDR2 SVGIG (reference sequence). The junction had 4 bases not matched to a gene; V was cut back by 4 bases and J by 7 bases. This CDR3 comprises 13 residues. The CDR3 is CAWIDRGTEKLFF. DNA for the CDR3: TGTGCCTGGATCGACAGGGGGACTGAAAAACTGTTTTTT.

The CDR3 nucleotides read TGTGCCAGCAGCCCACAGGGGTCTCAGCCCCAGCATTTT. Protein product: CASSPQGSQPQHF. The V call is TRBV7-2, the J call TRBJ1-5; 7 bases fit TRBD1. The V segment lost 5 bases and the J segment 6 bases; nucleotides outside the gene matches: 4. The germline CDR1 and CDR2 sequences are SGHTA and FQGNSA. The CDR3 loop spans 13 amino acids.

V is TRBV18 and J is TRBJ2-7; perhaps TRBD1 as D (5 bases). The CDR3 is 13 residues long. V was shortened by 2 bases and J by 0 bases, with 5 bases between the two germline ends. Germline V CDR1 and CDR2: KGHSH, LQKENI. CDR3 loop: CASSPTGSYEQYF. CDR3 coding DNA: TGTGCCAGCTCACCAACAGGCTCCTACGAGCAGTACTTC.

The chain joins TRBV19 to TRBJ2-1, with TRBD2 as a possible D gene (5 bases). From germline, CDR1 is LNHDA and CDR2 SQIVND (reference sequence). V was trimmed by 2 bases and J by 7 bases, leaving 15 bases between them. The CDR3 loop spans 15 amino acids. The CDR3 nucleotides are TGTGCCAGTAGTATAAGTGGCACCCCGGGGAATGAGCAGTTCTTC. Translation: CASSISGTPGNEQFF.

The V and J genes are TRBV19 and TRBJ2-5; TRBD1 agrees at 8 bases. The CDR3 has 13 amino acids. Germline CDR1 reads LNHDA; CDR2 reads SQIVND (reference sequence). V dropped 3 bases and J dropped 5; count of bases not matched to a gene: 2. CDR3 nucleotides: TGTGCCAGTAGTATCCGACAGGGGGAGACCCAGTACTTC. This translates into CASSIRQGETQYF.